The 14 T cell receptor beta chains in this list originate from one sample, sequenced in a study of patients with pleural tuberculosis. TCRdb itself ran the reads through MiXCR, one entry per CDR3 protein. The repertoire includes 25,000 to 35,000 distinct CDR3 sequences, 15% to 20% of them detected once, and about 3.7% sits in the top ten. What was sequenced was peripheral blood. These receptor sequences come from a human donor with pleural tuberculosis.

This clonotype has ten or more counts. The chain joins TRBV28 to TRBJ2-7, with a possible D match to TRBD1 (6 bases). The CDR3 extends over 15 amino acids. The germline V gene encodes CDR1 MDHEN and CDR2 SYDVKM. V lost 6 bases and J lost 7, with 22 bases in between. The CDR3 region is CASSPQGIPAGEQYF. The CDR3 nucleotides read TGTGCCAGCAGCCCACAGGGTATCCCCGCAGGTGAGCAGTACTTC.

This clonotype has a count of ten or more. The chain couples TRBV7-9 to TRBJ2-7, with TRBD1 matching over 11 bases. The V gene end was trimmed by 5 bases and the J gene end by 1 base; junction bases not matched to a gene: 7. CDR1 is SEHNR, CDR2 FQNEAQ, per germline (reference sequence). This CDR3 comprises 16 residues. In nucleotides, the CDR3 is TGTGCCAGCAGCGACGGACAGGGGGCGCGATCCTACGAGCAGTACTTC. Translation: CASSDGQGARSYEQYF.

This clonotype occurred many times. The gene calls are TRBV5-1 and TRBJ2-1, with a tentative D call TRBD2 (6 bases). The CDR3 has 13 residues. Deletions cut 4 bases from V and 5 bases from J, with 10 bases between. Germline V gene data show CDR1 as SGHRS and CDR2 as YFSETQ. The CDR3 region is CASSPSGDNEQFF. For the CDR3, the DNA is TGCGCCAGCAGCCCCTCGGGGGACAATGAGCAGTTCTTC.

This clonotype was counted many times. This chain joins TRBV11-2 and TRBJ2-5, with D hard to call. Germline CDR1 is SGHAT and CDR2 is FQNNGV. Trimming removed 1 base from V and 2 bases from J, with 14 bases in between. There are 16 residues in the CDR3. The CDR3 spells CASSLVGGYAQETQYF. The CDR3 bases are TGTGCCAGCAGCTTAGTTGGCGGATATGCTCAAGAGACCCAGTACTTC.

This clonotype was observed at least ten times. A much larger clone lies one base from this, so it may be a read error. V and J are TRBV7-9 and TRBJ1-1; D call uncertain. The germline V gene has CDR1 SEHNR and CDR2 FQNEAQ (reference sequence). The CDR3 length is 15 residues. CDR3 sequence reads: CASSLGRVTNTGAFF. The CDR3 nucleotides read TGTGCCAGCAGCTTAGGGAGGGTCACGAACACTGGAGCTTTCTTT. Using reference TRBV7-9 and TRBJ1-1 for the parts outside the CDR3, the full variable domain is DTGVSQNPRHKITKRGQNVTFRCDPISEHNRLYWYRQTLGQGPEFLTYFQNEAQLEKSRLLSDRFSAERPKGSFSTLEIQRTEQGDSAMYLCASSLGRVTNTGAFFGQGTRLTVV.

By frequency in the sample, this clonotype is medium-sized. The V call is TRBV2, the J call TRBJ2-3; TRBD1 matches at 8 bases. The CDR3 consists of 15 residues. Trimming removed 5 bases from V and 3 bases from J; junction bases left unmatched: 7. The germline gives CDR1 SNHLY, CDR2 FYNNEI. CDR3 sequence (DNA): TGTGCCAGCAGTAGCGGACAGGGATTGACAGATACGCAGTATTTT. Translated: CASSSGQGLTDTQYF.

Turning to this clonotype: Possible read error: a much larger clone is one base away. The chain employs TRBV28 and TRBJ2-7, with D possibly matching TRBD2 (6 bases). CDR3 length equals 13 residues. Germline V gene lookup returns CDR1 MDHEN and CDR2 SYDVKM. Here the CDR3 reads CASSPPGGYGQYF. The CDR3 DNA sequence: TGTGCCAGCAGCCCCCCCGGAGGGTACGGGCAGTACTTC.

This clonotype was seen at least ten times. V usage is TRBV4-1 and J usage is TRBJ2-5; a possible D gene is TRBD2 (6 bases). CDR1 is MGHRA, CDR2 YSYEKL, per germline. The CDR3 is 12 amino acids. V was clipped by 1 base and J by 8 bases, with 8 bases between them. Here the CDR3 reads CASSQGGETQYF. DNA for the CDR3: TGCGCCAGCAGCCAAGGGGGGGAAACCCAGTACTTC.

This clonotype was found many times. V gene TRBV27 combines with J gene TRBJ2-7; tentatively, D is TRBD2 (6 bases). Looked up from germline, CDR1 is MNHEY and CDR2 is SMNVEV (reference sequence). The CDR3 totals 14 residues. Deletions cut 8 bases from V and 0 bases from J, with 14 bases between. The CDR3 here is CASSRDSSSYEQYF. CDR3 bases: TGTGCCAGCTCCCGGGACTCGAGCTCCTACGAGCAGTACTTC.

This clonotype was counted many times. A much larger clone lies one base from this, so it may be a read error. Since the CDR3 does not end with the conserved phenylalanine or tryptophan, this likely comes from a read error. J is TRBJ1-1 and V is TRBV5-1, with a possible D match to TRBD1 (6 bases). V was pared by 1 base and J by 4 bases, with 8 bases between. The CDR3 has 13 amino acids. The germline V gene encodes CDR1 SGHRS and CDR2 YFSETQ. In DNA, the CDR3 is TGCGCCAGCAGCTTGAGAGGGGGCACTGAAGCTTTCCTT. Amino acid sequence: CASSLRGGTEAFL.

This clonotype has a count of ten or more. The rearrangement joins TRBV19 to TRBJ1-5; tentatively, D is TRBD1 (6 bases). V dropped 3 bases and J dropped 6 bases, with 15 bases sitting between them. Germline CDR1 is LNHDA and CDR2 is SQIVND (reference sequence). The CDR3 is 15 residues long. This CDR3 reads CASSMIRDTSQPQHF. The CDR3 DNA is TGTGCCAGTAGTATGATAAGGGACACTAGTCAGCCCCAGCATTTT.

This clonotype is labeled medium-sized. This chain links TRBV7-9 with TRBJ1-1; D perhaps matches TRBD1 (5 bases). The germline V gene has CDR1 SEHNR and CDR2 FQNEAQ (reference sequence). With 0 bases removed from V and 7 bases from J, the gap between germline ends came to 12 bases. The CDR3 loop spans 14 amino acids. CDR3 coding DNA: TGTGCCAGCAGCTTAGCCGCAGGGCAAAATGAAGCTTTCTTT. Residues: CASSLAAGQNEAFF.

About this clonotype itself: One end of the junction fails to match germline, which may point to a read error. The chain joins TRBV6-6 to TRBJ1-5; D not resolved. This CDR3 is 13 amino acids long. CDR1 MNHNY and CDR2 SVGAGI come from the germline V gene (reference sequence). In nucleotides, the CDR3 is TGTGCCAGCAGTTACCCAGGCAATCAGCCCCAGGCTTTT. This gives the protein CASSYPGNQPQAF.

For this clonotype: At one boundary the junction diverges from the germline segment, which might be a read error. This rearrangement joins TRBV6-5 to TRBJ2-1, with 7 bases aligning to TRBD2. The length of the CDR3 is 14 residues. Germline V gene data show CDR1 as MNHEY and CDR2 as SVGAGI. CDR3 protein: CACSYSLGGNAQFF. As DNA, the CDR3 is TGTGCCTGCAGTTACTCCTTGGGGGGGAATGCGCAGTTCTTC.